Below are 8 T cell receptor beta chains sequenced from a single sample in a study of blood T cell repertoires in COVID-19. The method was immunoSEQ multiplex PCR; TCRdb's version includes in-frame clones alone and lacks a portion of them. Among 25,000 to 35,000 clones listed, about 92% were seen once. The sequenced material came from peripheral blood. The receptors stem from a woman aged 70-85 years with COVID-19, enrolled during active disease.

This chain links TRBV2 with TRBJ2-7; 13 nucleotides agree with TRBD2. The CDR3 has 14 amino acids. V dropped 6 bases and J dropped 4; count of bases not matched to a gene: 3. CDR1 and CDR2 (germline): SNHLY, FYNNEI. CDR3 DNA: TGTGCCAGCAGGGGGACTAGCGGGGTTTACGAGCAGTACTTC. Translated: CASRGTSGVYEQYF. The entire variable domain, with the rest obtained from reference TRBV2 and TRBJ2-7, is as follows: EPEVTQTPSHQVTQMGQEVILRCVPISNHLYFYWYRQILGQKVEFLVSFYNNEISEKSEIFDDQFSVERPDGSNFTLKIRSTKLEDSAMYFCASRGTSGVYEQYFGPGTRLTVT.

The chain links TRBV28 to TRBJ2-3; 9 nucleotides line up with TRBD2. Per germline, CDR1 MDHEN and CDR2 SYDVKM. V dropped 1 base and J dropped 4; count of bases not matched to a gene: 12. The CDR3 extends over 18 amino acids. CDR3 coding DNA: TGTGCCAGCAGTTTATCCCCGTGGGTAGCGGGAGTTGCAGATACGCAGTATTTT. It is translated as CASSLSPWVAGVADTQYF.

J is TRBJ2-7 and V is TRBV6-2 or TRBV6-3; 12 nucleotides match TRBD2. Germline V gene lookup returns CDR1 MNHEY and CDR2 SVGEGT. J gave up 6 bases and V 0 bases, and 9 bases lay outside the gene matches. CDR3 length: 17 amino acids. CDR3 residues: CASSYSPTTSGSSEQYF. The CDR3 DNA reads as TGTGCCAGCAGTTACTCGCCTACGACTAGCGGGAGTTCCGAGCAGTACTTC.

The CDR3, as DNA: TGTGCCAGCAGCCCCAGAGGCGGGAGGGCCGGGAATGAGCAGTTCTTC. Protein sequence: CASSPRGGRAGNEQFF. The V and J genes are TRBV13 and TRBJ2-1, with 9 positions matching TRBD2. CDR1 is PRHDT, CDR2 FYEKMQ, per germline (reference sequence). The CDR3 spans 16 residues. The V segment lost 5 bases and the J segment 7 bases; nucleotides outside the gene matches: 12.

This chain links TRBV30 with TRBJ1-4; 7 nucleotides match TRBD1. V was pared by 0 bases and J by 14 bases, with 12 bases of the junction left unmatched. CDR3 size: 14 residues. The germline CDR1 and CDR2 sequences are GTSNPN and SVGIG (reference sequence). DNA for the CDR3: TGTGCCTGGAGTGTTGTAGGGGGCAAACAGAATCTGTTTTTT. It encodes CAWSVVGGKQNLFF.

The chain's CDR3 is CASSGDFDQGETQYF. The CDR3 DNA follows: TGTGCCAGCAGCGGCGACTTTGATCAGGGTGAGACCCAGTACTTC. This rearrangement joins TRBV5-4 to TRBJ2-5; a weak D match, TRBD1 (5 bases). Per the germline V gene, CDR1 is SGHNT and CDR2 is YYREEE (reference sequence). The ends were cut back, 4 bases at V and 5 bases at J, with 18 bases in the middle. This CDR3 is 15 amino acids long.

The rearrangement uses TRBV5-1 and TRBJ2-1; D is uncertain. CDR1 is SGHRS and CDR2 is YFSETQ in the germline V gene. This CDR3 is 15 amino acids long. With 0 bases removed from V and 0 bases from J, the gap between germline ends came to 7 bases. CDR3 region: CASSLGGDSYNEQFF. The CDR3 coding sequence is TGCGCCAGCAGCTTGGGAGGCGACTCCTACAATGAGCAGTTCTTC.

The V gene is TRBV30, the J gene TRBJ1-2, with D perhaps matching TRBD1 (6 bases). Trimming took 0 bases from V and 8 from J, leaving 13 bases between them. This CDR3 has 13 residues. CDR1 is GTSNPN and CDR2 is SVGIG in the germline V gene (reference sequence). The chain's CDR3 is CAWSVDRLWGYTF. CDR3 DNA sequence: TGTGCCTGGAGTGTCGACAGGTTGTGGGGCTACACCTTC.